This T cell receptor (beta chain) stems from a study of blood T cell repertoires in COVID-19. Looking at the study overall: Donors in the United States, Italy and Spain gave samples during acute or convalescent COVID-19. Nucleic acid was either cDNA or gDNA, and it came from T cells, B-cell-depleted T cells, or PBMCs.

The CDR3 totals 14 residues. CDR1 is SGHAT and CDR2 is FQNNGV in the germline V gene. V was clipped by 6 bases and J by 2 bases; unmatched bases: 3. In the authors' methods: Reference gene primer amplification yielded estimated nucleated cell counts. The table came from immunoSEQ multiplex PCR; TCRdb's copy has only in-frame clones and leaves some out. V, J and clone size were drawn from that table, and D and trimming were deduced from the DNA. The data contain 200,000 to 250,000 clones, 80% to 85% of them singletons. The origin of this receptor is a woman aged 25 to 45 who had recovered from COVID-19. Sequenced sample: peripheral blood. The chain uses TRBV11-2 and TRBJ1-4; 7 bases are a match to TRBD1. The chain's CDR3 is CASSVTGTNEKLFF. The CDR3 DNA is TGTGCCAGCAGTGTGACAGGGACTAATGAAAAACTGTTTTTT. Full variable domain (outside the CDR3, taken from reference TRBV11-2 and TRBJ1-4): EAGVAQSPRYKIIEKRQSVAFWCNPISGHATLYWYQQILGQGPKLLIQFQNNGVVDDSQLPKDRFSAERLKGVDSTLKIQPAKLEDSAVYLCASSVTGTNEKLFFGSGTQLSVL.